The 8 T cell receptor beta chains presented below share a single source sample, sequenced in a study of cytomegalovirus exposure and HLA in healthy donors. PCR was performed using 60 Vbeta and 13 Jbeta primers. This table comes from immunoSEQ multiplex PCR, and its TCRdb copy is limited to in-frame clones, with some not included. The sample has about 150,000 clones, approximately 80% seen once. Sample: PBMCs. Receptor source: a man younger than 35 in good health and CMV-seronegative.

The chain links TRBV9 to TRBJ2-1, with 10 bases aligning to TRBD2. Germline V lookup: CDR1 SGDLS, CDR2 YYNGEE. J lost 4 bases, V lost 3 bases, and 10 bases had no gene match. The CDR3 runs to 17 residues. The CDR3 sequence: CASSGGRTSGDYNEQFF. The CDR3 DNA reads as TGTGCCAGCAGCGGGGGGAGAACTAGCGGGGATTACAATGAGCAGTTCTTC.

Note on this clone: The junction shows a germline mismatch at one end, possibly a read error. The chain uses TRBV29-1 and TRBJ2-7; the D is unclear. The germline V gene has CDR1 SQVTM and CDR2 ANQGSEA. The length of the CDR3 is 11 residues. The CDR3 sequence is CSVEEVGDLDF. In nucleotides, the CDR3 is TGCAGCGTTGAAGAGGTCGGAGACCTAGACTTC.

J is TRBJ2-6 and V is TRBV19; 12 nucleotides align to TRBD1. The CDR3 totals 19 residues. Looked up from germline, CDR1 is LNHDA and CDR2 is SQIVND (reference sequence). With 5 bases clipped from V and 2 bases from J, the junction kept 10 bases outside the gene matches. CDR3 residues: CASSFLGTGGGPGANVLTF. Written as DNA, the CDR3 is TGTGCCAGTAGTTTCCTTGGGACAGGGGGCGGACCTGGGGCCAACGTCCTGACTTTC.

The chain carries TRBV6-6 and TRBJ2-3; D is uncertain. Trimming shortened V by 4 bases and J by 2 bases, and 4 bases separated the two germline ends. The CDR3 consists of 12 residues. The germline CDR1 and CDR2 sequences are MNHNY and SVGAGI (reference sequence). The CDR3 is CASSSITDTQYF. In DNA form, the CDR3 reads TGTGCCAGCAGTTCAATCACAGATACGCAGTATTTT.

The chain employs TRBV5-1 and TRBJ1-1; D is unclear. This CDR3 has 17 residues. Trimming took 0 bases from V and 2 from J, leaving 17 bases between them. Germline V lookup: CDR1 SGHRS, CDR2 YFSETQ. For the CDR3, the DNA is TGCGCCAGCAGCTTGGATCGTTTGCGGGGTTTCAACACTGAAGCTTTCTTT. Translated: CASSLDRLRGFNTEAFF.

V usage is TRBV6-5 and J usage is TRBJ2-7; D might be TRBD1 (6 bases). V was cut by 0 bases and J by 4 bases, with 10 bases left in between. The length of the CDR3 is 14 residues. CDR1 is MNHEY and CDR2 is SVGAGI in the germline V gene. CDR3 protein: CASSYSTGWYEQYF. Here the CDR3 DNA reads TGTGCCAGCAGTTACTCGACAGGATGGTACGAGCAGTACTTC.

The chain is built from TRBV4-1 and TRBJ2-4; TRBD2 matches 9 bases. V gave up 1 base and J gave up 2 bases; unmatched junction bases: 6. CDR1 is MGHRA, CDR2 YSYEKL, per germline. The CDR3 sequence is 17 residues long. CDR3 in amino acids: CASSQGSGRTSKNIQYF. Here the CDR3 DNA reads TGCGCCAGCAGCCAAGGTAGCGGGAGAACGTCCAAAAACATTCAGTACTTC.

The chain links TRBV2 to TRBJ2-5; 9 bases line up with TRBD1. The CDR3 spans 16 residues. After removal of 10 bases from V and 7 bases from J, the junction contained 19 bases not matched to a gene. Per germline, CDR1 SNHLY and CDR2 FYNNEI. The CDR3, as DNA: TGTGCCACGCTAATGCCCCGGGGACAGGGACGGGGGACCCAGTACTTC. Translated: CATLMPRGQGRGTQYF.